This TCR beta chain was sequenced in a study of T cell repertoires in cytomegalovirus infection. The CDR3 consists of 15 residues. The V end lost 5 bases, the J end lost 1 base, and 13 bases lay between the germline ends. Germline-derived CDR1 and CDR2 are SGHVS and FNYEAQ. MiXCR, run by TCRdb on the reads, gives a single entry per CDR3 protein. The sample comprises roughly 630,000 distinct CDR3 sequences, 24% of which are singletons, and 7% to 9% rests with the top ten. Ten or more counts support this clonotype. Its antigen is still unknown. Whole-study results and caveats: Dominating the ex vivo response were HLA-C-restricted CMV-specific TCR beta clonotypes.

Sequenced sample: CD8+ T cells from PBMCs. The clonotype was recovered from a human donor in good health (CMV status not recorded). Some clones in this sample may be carry-over from other donors' samples. This sequence joins TRBV7-6 and TRBJ2-3; tentative D call: TRBD1 (6 bases). CDR3 sequence (DNA): TGTGCCAGCAGCCGGACCAGGGGCCGCACAGATACGCAGTATTTT. Translated, it gives CASSRTRGRTDTQYF.